The present T cell receptor (beta chain) was sequenced within a study of radiotherapy plus CTLA-4 blockade in lung cancer (dated by TCRdb to the late 2010s). Turning to the overall study: Objective responses were observed in 15% to 20% of enrolled patients, and disease control was achieved in around 28%.

Results the study describes overall, beyond this receptor: After treatment with radiotherapy and ipilimumab, TCR clones that came from tumors expanded in the peripheral blood. Increased serum interferon-beta after radiation, together with early dynamic changes in blood T cell clones, were reported to be the strongest predictors of response.

As concerns this clone: Its target antigen remains unknown. One end of the junction varies from germline; a read error may be responsible.

The library was produced with the immunoSEQ multiplex PCR assay. TCRdb retrieved this table from immuneACCESS and kept in-frame rearrangements only. Not all clones are present; in checked studies, unresolved V genes account for under half, and no reason is known for the remainder. For this sample there are approximately 73,000 clones; around 87% appear just once. 40% of the sample comes from the top ten. CDR1 and CDR2 are drawn from the germline V gene: SQVTM, ANQGSEA. From the cysteine through the phenylalanine, the CDR3 covers 12 amino acids. This entry keeps only the CDR3 DNA: 36 bases, framed from base 1. Focal radiation therapy combined with CTLA-4 blockade (ipilimumab) was tested in patients with chemo-refractory metastatic non-small-cell lung cancer.

The chain is encoded by TRBV29-1 joined to TRBJ2-5, with an unclear D gene assignment. The clonotype was recovered from a human donor with non-small cell lung cancer that progressed on radiotherapy plus ipilimumab. The starting material was peripheral blood, obtained from a patient treated with radiotherapy plus ipilimumab. The nucleotides read TGCAGCGTCGAAGCCACAGTGGGGACCCAGTACTTC. Translated, it gives CSVEATVGTQYF.